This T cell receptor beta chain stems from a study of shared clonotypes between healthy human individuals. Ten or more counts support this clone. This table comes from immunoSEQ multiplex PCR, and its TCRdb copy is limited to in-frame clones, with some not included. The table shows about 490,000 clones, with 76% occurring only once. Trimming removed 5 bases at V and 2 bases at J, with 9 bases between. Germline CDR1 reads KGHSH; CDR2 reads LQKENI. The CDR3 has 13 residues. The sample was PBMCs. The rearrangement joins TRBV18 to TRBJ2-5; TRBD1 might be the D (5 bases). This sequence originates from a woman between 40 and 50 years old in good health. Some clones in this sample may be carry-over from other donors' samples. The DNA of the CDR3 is TGTGCCAGCTCATCAAGACAGCAAGAGACCCAGTACTTC. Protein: CASSSRQQETQYF. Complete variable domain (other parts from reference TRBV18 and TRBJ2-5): NAGVMQNPRHLVRRRGQEARLRCSPMKGHSHVYWYRQLPEEGLKFMVYLQKENIIDESGMPKERFSAEFPKEGPSILRIQQVVRGDSAAYFCASSSRQQETQYFGPGTRLLVL.